This T cell receptor (beta chain) stems from a study of tumor-infiltrating lymphocytes in primary liver carcinoma (dated by TCRdb to between 2016 and 2019). For the wider study: Of the five patients (three men and two women, aged 30 to 69 years), four had hepatocellular carcinoma and one had combined HCC and intrahepatic cholangiocarcinoma. Reproducibility between technical replicate repertoires was high, with correlation coefficients above 0.98 and mean shared-clone rates about 0.91. Samples yielded roughly 3.5 to 7.13 million productive TCRbeta reads; read depth did not differ significantly between tissue types. A total of some 35 specimens from 5 patients underwent TCRbeta repertoire sequencing, comprising around 25 tumor regions, 5 adjacent noncancerous liver tissues and 5 peripheral blood samples. The study combined TCRbeta repertoire sequencing, expression microarrays and whole-exome sequencing across five regions of each liver tumor, with adjacent normal tissue and blood. The approximately 24 tumor region samples were profiled with Agilent mRNA microarrays so that TCRbeta repertoire diversity could be related to the local molecular phenotype. Tumors of the five patients were stage T1-T3 N0M0 with maximum diameters of roughly 4.2 to 11 cm.

TCRbeta-specific cDNA was reverse-transcribed from roughly 500 ng total RNA using a constant-region primer and ProtoScript II reverse transcriptase. TCRbeta libraries were built with three nested multiplex PCR rounds, a slightly modified ARM-PCR procedure. Each of the first two PCR rounds ran for about 10 cycles using multiplex TRBV1-TRBV30 forward primers together with a Cbeta reverse primer. Sample barcodes and Illumina adapters were added in a final 25-cycle PCR with Deep VentR polymerase. Before sequencing, amplicons between 200 and 500 bp were purified from gel using a QIAquick gel extraction kit. An Illumina HiSeq 2500 was used to sequence the TCRbeta amplicons with 250-bp paired-end reads. From the authors' description of their analysis: Trimmomatic v0.33 was used to quality-trim the reads, and FLASH v1.2.11 was used to merge paired reads so that full CDR3 sequences could be recovered. MiGEC v1.2.1b assigned V, D and J germline segments to the rearranged TCRbeta sequences. Clonotype statistics, along with Shannon-Wiener diversity indices, were calculated using VDJtools v1.0.0. Except for diversity analysis, only each sample's 250 most abundant clonotypes were used in subsequent analyses to reduce sampling bias. TCRdb applied fastp at Q25 and MiXCR to the public reads, then kept only in-frame beta chains. Identical CDR3 proteins give one entry, which carries the most common genes and DNA. The V and J calls were not made by the authors but by TCRdb's processing. The sample profile shows about 78,000 distinct CDR3 sequences; approximately 70% of them were found once. Of the sample, around 30% is held by the ten largest clones.

To note about this clonotype: Its antigen is still unknown. Base qualities were left out, and no much larger clone turns up one base away.

Total RNA and DNA were co-extracted from roughly 20-30 mg of bulk tissue with the AllPrep DNA/RNA mini kit, without cell sorting. Surgical resection was performed in China between 2015 and early 2016 on about five patients with histopathologically diagnosed primary liver carcinoma. Patients had chronic HBV infection and were treatment-naive at sampling. Five spatially separated regions were sampled from each tumor: the superior, inferior, left-lateral and right-lateral poles, plus the tumor centre. Histology showed that every tumor sample contained more than 80% viable tumor cells. Fresh tumor and adjacent tissue pieces were bisected, with one half stored in RNAlater at -80 degrees C and the other half sent for histology. General findings and caveats noted by the study authors: Pairs of tumor regions showed greater repertoire overlap (mean about 36%) than tumor-adjacent pairs (approximately 17%) or tumor-blood pairs (approximately 14%), which is consistent with antigen-driven expansion. A significantly larger repertoire fraction was made up by the top 250 clones in tumors than in blood (p = 0.039). Only the TCR beta chain was sequenced, so true repertoire diversity is likely underestimated because unpaired alpha chains were not captured. With just a few patients in the study, the authors point out that the findings should be validated in a larger study. Only roughly 7-24% of top clones appeared in all five regions of a tumor, which suggests that tumor-infiltrating T cells are spatially heterogeneous. Since the samples were bulk and unsorted, there was no way to compare CD4+ and CD8+ T cell repertoires.

Relative to germline, V is 1 base shorter and J is 8 bases shorter, with 12 bases between their ends. From the cysteine through the phenylalanine, the CDR3 covers 13 amino acids. CDR3 DNA is the only sequence kept; it has 39 bases, read in frame from the first base. Taken from the germline V gene, the CDR1 and CDR2 loops are SQVTM and ANQGSEA. The chain employs TRBV29-1 and TRBJ2-1, and possibly TRBD2, on 5 matching bases. The source of this sequence is a middle-aged man with primary liver carcinoma and hepatitis B virus infection. Sample: liver tumor tissue from sampling region 4. This specimen's cell subset or site label, interpreted: tumor region T4, right-lateral pole. For the CDR3, the sequence is CSVEGTVEDEQFF. The DNA sequence follows: TGCAGCGTTGAAGGGACGGTGGAGGATGAGCAGTTCTTC.